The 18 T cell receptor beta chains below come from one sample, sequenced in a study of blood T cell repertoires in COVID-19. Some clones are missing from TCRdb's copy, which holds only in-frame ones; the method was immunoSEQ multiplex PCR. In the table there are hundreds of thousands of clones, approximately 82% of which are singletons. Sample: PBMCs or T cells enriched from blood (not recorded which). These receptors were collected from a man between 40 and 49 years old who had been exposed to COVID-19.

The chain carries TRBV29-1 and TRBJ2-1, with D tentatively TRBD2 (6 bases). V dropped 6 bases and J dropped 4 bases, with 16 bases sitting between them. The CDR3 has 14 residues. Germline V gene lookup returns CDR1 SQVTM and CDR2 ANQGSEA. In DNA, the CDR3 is TGCAGCGTCCCTACCGGGAGAAGTTACAATGAGCAGTTCTTC. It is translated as CSVPTGRSYNEQFF.

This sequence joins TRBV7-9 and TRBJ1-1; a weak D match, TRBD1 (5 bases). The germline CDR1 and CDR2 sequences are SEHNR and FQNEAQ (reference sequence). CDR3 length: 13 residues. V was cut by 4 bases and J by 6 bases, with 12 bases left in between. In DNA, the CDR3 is TGTGCCAGCAGCTGGGATACAGGTGCTGAAGCTTTCTTT. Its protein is CASSWDTGAEAFF.

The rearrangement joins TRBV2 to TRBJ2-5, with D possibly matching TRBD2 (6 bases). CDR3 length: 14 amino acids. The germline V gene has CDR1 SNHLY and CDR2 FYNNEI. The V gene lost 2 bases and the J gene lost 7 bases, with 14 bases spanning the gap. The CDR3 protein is CASSELGLGGTQYF. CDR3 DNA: TGTGCCAGCAGTGAATTGGGTCTGGGGGGGACCCAGTACTTC.

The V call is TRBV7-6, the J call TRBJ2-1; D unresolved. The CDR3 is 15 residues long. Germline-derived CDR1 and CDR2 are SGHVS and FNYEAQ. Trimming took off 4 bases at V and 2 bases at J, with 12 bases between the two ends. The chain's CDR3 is CASSWLVSPYNEQFF. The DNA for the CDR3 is TGTGCCAGCAGCTGGTTAGTGTCGCCCTACAATGAGCAGTTCTTC.

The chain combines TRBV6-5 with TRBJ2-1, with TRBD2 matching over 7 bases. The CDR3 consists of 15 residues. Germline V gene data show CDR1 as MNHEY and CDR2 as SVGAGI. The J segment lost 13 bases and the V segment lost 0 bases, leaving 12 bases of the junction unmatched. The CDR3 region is CASSYSLYGGGSQFF. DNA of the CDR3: TGTGCCAGCAGTTACTCCCTCTACGGTGGCGGGAGTCAGTTCTTC.

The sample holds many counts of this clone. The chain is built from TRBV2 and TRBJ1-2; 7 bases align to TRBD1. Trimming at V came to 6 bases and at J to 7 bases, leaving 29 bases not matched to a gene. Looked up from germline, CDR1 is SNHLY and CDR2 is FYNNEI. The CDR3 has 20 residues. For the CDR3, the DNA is TGTGCCAGCAGCTTCGGCTCGATGACCGGGACAGCGAGTACGATTTTTGGCTACACCTTC. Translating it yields CASSFGSMTGTASTIFGYTF.

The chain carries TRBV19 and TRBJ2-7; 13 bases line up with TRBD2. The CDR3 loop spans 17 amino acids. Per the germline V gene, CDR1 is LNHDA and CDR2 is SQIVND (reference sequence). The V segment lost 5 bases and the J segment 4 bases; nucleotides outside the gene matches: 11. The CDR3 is CASSLPPLAGGRYEQYF. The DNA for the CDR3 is TGTGCCAGTAGTCTCCCGCCACTAGCGGGAGGGCGATACGAGCAGTACTTC.

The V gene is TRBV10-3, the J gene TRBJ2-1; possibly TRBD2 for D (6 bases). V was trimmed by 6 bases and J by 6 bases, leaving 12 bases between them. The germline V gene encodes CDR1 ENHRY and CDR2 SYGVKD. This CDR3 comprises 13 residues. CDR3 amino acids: CAIRPGVGNEQFF. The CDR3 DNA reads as TGTGCCATCAGACCGGGAGTGGGCAATGAGCAGTTCTTC.

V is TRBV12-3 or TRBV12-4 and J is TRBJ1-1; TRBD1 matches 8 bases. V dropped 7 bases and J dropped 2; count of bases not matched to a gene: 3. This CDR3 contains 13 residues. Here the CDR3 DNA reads TGTGCCAGCATTCAGGGGGCTAACACTGAAGCTTTCTTT. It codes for CASIQGANTEAFF.

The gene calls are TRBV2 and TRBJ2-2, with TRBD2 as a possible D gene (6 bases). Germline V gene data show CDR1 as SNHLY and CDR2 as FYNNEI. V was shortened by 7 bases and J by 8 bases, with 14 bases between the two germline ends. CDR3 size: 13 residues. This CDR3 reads CASIASETGELFF. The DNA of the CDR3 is TGTGCCAGCATAGCTAGCGAGACTGGGGAGCTGTTTTTT.

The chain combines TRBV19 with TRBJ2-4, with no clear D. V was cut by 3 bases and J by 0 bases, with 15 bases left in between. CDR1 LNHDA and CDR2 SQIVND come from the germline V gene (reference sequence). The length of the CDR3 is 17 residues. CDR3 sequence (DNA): TGTGCCAGTAGTATTTCGGTCAGGAACATAGCCAAAAACATTCAGTACTTC. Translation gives CASSISVRNIAKNIQYF.

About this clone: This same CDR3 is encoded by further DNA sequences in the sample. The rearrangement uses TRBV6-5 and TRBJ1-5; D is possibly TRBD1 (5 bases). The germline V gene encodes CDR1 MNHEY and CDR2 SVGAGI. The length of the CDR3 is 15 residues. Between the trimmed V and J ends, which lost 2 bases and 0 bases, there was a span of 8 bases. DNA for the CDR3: TGTGCCAGCAGTTACAGCGGGGCTAGCAATCAGCCCCAGCATTTT. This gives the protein CASSYSGASNQPQHF.

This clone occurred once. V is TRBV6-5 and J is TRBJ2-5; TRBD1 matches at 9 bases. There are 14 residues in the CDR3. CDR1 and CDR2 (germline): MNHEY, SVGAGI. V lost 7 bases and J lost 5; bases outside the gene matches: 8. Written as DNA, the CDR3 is TGTGCCAGCACCCTAGACAGGGGGGTTGAGACCCAGTACTTC. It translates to CASTLDRGVETQYF.

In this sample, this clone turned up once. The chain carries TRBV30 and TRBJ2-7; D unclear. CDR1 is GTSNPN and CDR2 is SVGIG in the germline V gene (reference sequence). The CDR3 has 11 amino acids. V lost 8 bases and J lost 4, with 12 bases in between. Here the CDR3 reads CALLVTYEQYF. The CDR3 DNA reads TGTGCCCTGTTGGTGACTTACGAGCAGTACTTC.

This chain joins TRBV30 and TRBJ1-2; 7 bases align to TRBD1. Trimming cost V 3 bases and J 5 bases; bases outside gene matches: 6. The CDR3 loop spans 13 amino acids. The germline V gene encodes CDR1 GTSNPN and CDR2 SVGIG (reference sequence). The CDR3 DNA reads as TGTGCCTGGAGGGAGACAGGGACGTATGGCTACACCTTC. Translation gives CAWRETGTYGYTF.

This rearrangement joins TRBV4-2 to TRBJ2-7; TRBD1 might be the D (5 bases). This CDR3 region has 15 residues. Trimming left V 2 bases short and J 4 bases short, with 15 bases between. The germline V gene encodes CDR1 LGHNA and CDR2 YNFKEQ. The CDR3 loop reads CASSQTTDPFYEQYF. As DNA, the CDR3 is TGTGCCAGCAGCCAAACGACAGACCCATTTTACGAGCAGTACTTC.

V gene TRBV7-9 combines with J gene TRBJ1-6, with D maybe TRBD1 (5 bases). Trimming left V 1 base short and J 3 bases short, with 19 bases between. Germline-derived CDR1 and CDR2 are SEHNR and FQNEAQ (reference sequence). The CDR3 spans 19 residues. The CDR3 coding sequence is TGTGCCAGCAGCTTAGGATCCTCCTTCGGGGGAAACTATAATTCACCCCTCCACTTT. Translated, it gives CASSLGSSFGGNYNSPLHF.

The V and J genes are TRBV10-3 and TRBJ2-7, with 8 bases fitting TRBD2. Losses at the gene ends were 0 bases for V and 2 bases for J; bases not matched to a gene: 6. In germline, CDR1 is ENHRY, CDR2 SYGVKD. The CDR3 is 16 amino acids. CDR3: CAISESTKGLAYEQYF. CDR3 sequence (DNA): TGTGCCATCAGTGAGTCGACTAAGGGACTAGCCTACGAGCAGTACTTC.